This is a list of T cell receptor beta chains from one sample in a study of cytomegalovirus exposure and HLA in healthy donors. The data were produced by immunoSEQ multiplex PCR, yet TCRdb's version contains in-frame clones alone and is incomplete. The data hold 190,000 or so clones, with 75% to 90% observed a single time. The sequenced sample consisted of PBMCs. Source of these receptors: a man aged 50 to 60 in good health and CMV-seronegative. Each CDR3 is given with its conserved first and last residue. A D gene is named only where the DNA matches it firmly. Clone size appears in some rows only: once, few, many, or a class for an expanded clone.

d_call j_call v_call clone_size cdr3_aa cdr3_nt
. TRBJ1-2 TRBV9 . CASSVAGYGYTF TGTGCCAGCAGCGTAGCCGGGTATGGCTACACCTTC
TRBD1 TRBJ1-4 TRBV19 . CASTGGYEKLFF TGTGCCAGTACAGGGGGCTATGAAAAACTGTTTTTT
. TRBJ1-4 TRBV4-3 few CASSPRTVDEKLFF TGCGCCAGCAGCCCACGGACAGTTGATGAAAAACTGTTTTTT
. TRBJ2-3 TRBV7-2 . CASSFGLKGTDTQYF TGTGCCAGCAGCTTTGGGCTCAAGGGCACAGATACGCAGTATTTT
. TRBJ1-1 TRBV14 . CASSHKWTEAFF TGTGCCAGCAGCCATAAGTGGACAGAAGCTTTCTTT
. TRBJ1-5 TRBV28 once CASSGGGNQPQHF TGTGCCAGCAGTGGGGGCGGCAATCAGCCCCAGCATTTT
. TRBJ1-4 TRBV2 . CASSVQALNEKLFF TGTGCCAGCAGTGTACAGGCGCTTAATGAAAAACTGTTTTTT
TRBD2 TRBJ2-1 TRBV7-2 . CASSLGTEGLAWFF TGTGCCAGCAGCCTCGGGACAGAAGGACTAGCGTGGTTCTTC
. TRBJ2-6 TRBV19 . CASSMDGTSGANVLTF TGTGCCAGTAGTATGGATGGGACTTCCGGGGCCAACGTCCTGACTTTC
TRBD2 TRBJ2-5 TRBV6-1 . CASKFGGAGEETQYF TGTGCCAGCAAATTTGGGGGAGCGGGAGAAGAGACCCAGTACTTC
. TRBJ1-2 TRBV4-3 . CASSQDLRGYNYGYTF TGCGCCAGCAGCCAAGATCTGCGGGGGTACAACTATGGCTACACCTTC
. TRBJ2-7 TRBV19 . CASSIDVGERLKEQYF TGTGCCAGTAGTATAGACGTCGGGGAACGTCTCAAGGAGCAGTACTTC
TRBD2 TRBJ2-7 TRBV9 once CASSVVFRAGGATYEQYF TGTGCCAGCAGCGTAGTATTCAGGGCGGGAGGCGCCACCTACGAGCAGTACTTC
TRBD1 TRBJ2-5 TRBV19 . CASSTGQGGAQYF TGTGCCAGTAGTACCGGACAGGGGGGAGCCCAGTACTTC
TRBD1 TRBJ2-7 TRBV5-4 . CASSRTGGIPYEQYF TGTGCCAGCAGCAGGACAGGGGGCATACCCTACGAGCAGTACTTC
TRBD1 TRBJ2-3 TRBV6-1 . CASKAGDRGTDTQYF TGTGCCAGTAAAGCAGGGGACAGGGGGACAGATACGCAGTATTTT
TRBD2 TRBJ2-1 TRBV18 . CASSWSSGNEQFF TGTGCCAGCTCATGGTCTAGCGGCAATGAGCAGTTCTTC
. TRBJ1-4 TRBV7-9 . CASSYNRVRGEKLFF TGTGCCAGCAGCTATAACAGGGTCCGAGGTGAAAAACTGTTTTTT
. TRBJ1-4 TRBV28 . CASRPPAGREKLFF TGTGCCAGCAGACCCCCGGCCGGGAGGGAAAAACTGTTTTTT
TRBD1 TRBJ1-2 TRBV30 . CAWSGQGLFGGYTF TGTGCCTGGAGTGGACAGGGGCTGTTCGGTGGCTACACCTTC
. TRBJ2-7 TRBV21-1 . CATRLRGVIYEQYF TGTGCCACCCGACTCCGGGGGGTTATATACGAGCAGTACTTC
TRBD1 TRBJ2-5 TRBV10-3 . CAISDLDRVQETQYF TGTGCCATCAGTGATCTGGACAGGGTTCAAGAGACCCAGTACTTC
. TRBJ1-5 TRBV19 . CASNPTGGNQPQHF TGTGCCAGTAACCCGACAGGCGGCAATCAGCCCCAGCATTTT
TRBD2 TRBJ2-7 TRBV4-1 once CASSPGTSSEQYF TGCGCCAGCAGCCCAGGGACTAGCTCCGAGCAGTACTTC
. TRBJ1-5 TRBV6-5 few CASTPTGGNQPQHF TGTGCCAGCACCCCGACGGGGGGGAATCAGCCCCAGCATTTT
TRBD1 TRBJ1-1 TRBV6-1 . CASSARTGGRDTEAFF TGTGCCAGCAGTGCCCGGACAGGGGGCCGGGACACTGAAGCTTTCTTT
. TRBJ2-7 TRBV4-1 . CASSQGGGLTYEQYF TGCGCCAGCAGCCAAGGAGGAGGGTTAACCTACGAGCAGTACTTC
. TRBJ2-2 TRBV7-9 . CASSSEGGTGELFF TGTGCCAGCAGCTCGGAGGGAGGAACCGGGGAGCTGTTTTTT
. TRBJ2-1 TRBV27 . CASSFLVASGNEQFF TGTGCCAGCAGTTTTTTGGTGGCATCTGGCAATGAGCAGTTCTTC
. TRBJ2-1 TRBV6-5 . CASRRDNEQFF TGTGCCAGCAGGAGGGACAATGAGCAGTTCTTC
. TRBJ2-5 TRBV21-1 . CASSKGDTGYLRDGTSGRGETQYF TGTGCCAGCAGCAAGGGCGACACTGGATACCTACGAGATGGGACTAGCGGGAGGGGGGAGACCCAGTACTTC
. TRBJ1-1 TRBV2 few CASKRESMNTEAFF TGTGCCAGCAAACGGGAGTCCATGAACACTGAAGCTTTCTTT
. TRBJ2-7 TRBV11-2 . CASSSFTGYEQYF TGTGCCAGCAGCTCATTCACAGGATACGAGCAGTACTTC
. TRBJ1-5 TRBV27 . CASSSDNRSQHF TGTGCCAGCAGTTCGGACAACCGGTCCCAGCATTTT
. TRBJ1-1 TRBV10-2 few CASSESRDTEAFF TGCGCCAGCAGTGAGTCGCGGGACACTGAAGCTTTCTTT
TRBD1 TRBJ1-1 TRBV4-1 . CASSQVVGQAGNRNTEAFF TGCGCCAGCAGCCAAGTTGTAGGACAGGCGGGAAATAGGAACACTGAAGCTTTCTTT
. TRBJ2-7 TRBV28 . CASSPGLREQYF TGTGCCAGCAGTCCTGGACTCAGGGAGCAGTACTTC
. TRBJ1-1 TRBV7-9 many CASSPSGGGLPALEAFF TGTGCCAGCAGCCCCAGCGGGGGGGGGCTCCCGGCACTTGAAGCTTTCTTT
. TRBJ2-4 TRBV7-2 . CASSSAIAKNIQYF TGTGCCAGCAGTTCCGCTATAGCCAAAAACATTCAGTACTTC
. TRBJ1-2 TRBV7-2 once CASSHDRNYGYTF TGTGCCAGCAGCCATGACAGAAACTATGGCTACACCTTC
. TRBJ2-5 TRBV4-2 . CASSLGAREETQYF TGTGCCAGCAGCCTAGGGGCCAGGGAAGAGACCCAGTACTTC
. TRBJ2-2 TRBV9 . CASRGGVTNTGELFF TGTGCCAGCAGAGGGGGGGTGACGAACACCGGGGAGCTGTTTTTT
TRBD1 TRBJ2-7 TRBV5-1 . CASSFSTGASYEQYF TGCGCCAGCAGCTTTAGCACAGGGGCCTCCTACGAGCAGTACTTC
. TRBJ1-5 TRBV9 . CASSVTGWANQPQHF TGTGCCAGCAGCGTCACAGGGTGGGCCAATCAGCCCCAGCATTTT
TRBD2 TRBJ2-2 TRBV7-2 few CASSFFAGAATGELFF TGTGCCAGCAGCTTTTTCGCGGGAGCGGCCACCGGGGAGCTGTTTTTT
. TRBJ1-1 TRBV7-2 . CASSSPLGAEAFF TGTGCCAGCAGCTCCCCCCTGGGCGCTGAAGCTTTCTTT
TRBD1 TRBJ1-2 TRBV7-2 once CASSLALGQGTGYTF TGTGCCAGCAGCTTAGCGTTGGGACAGGGGACGGGCTACACCTTC
TRBD1 TRBJ1-6 TRBV5-1 . CASSPGTGWDSPLHF TGCGCCAGCAGCCCAGGGACAGGGTGGGATTCACCCCTCCACTTT
TRBD1 TRBJ1-2 TRBV9 . CASSLGGTGGWGYTF TGTGCCAGCAGCTTAGGGGGGACAGGGGGCTGGGGCTACACCTTC
TRBD1 TRBJ2-7 TRBV5-4 few CASSLGNPGQGYEQYF TGTGCCAGCAGCTTGGGGAATCCGGGACAGGGCTACGAGCAGTACTTC
. TRBJ2-1 TRBV9 . CASSVDTGSSYNEQFF TGTGCCAGCAGCGTGGACACAGGGAGCTCCTACAATGAGCAGTTCTTC
. TRBJ2-7 TRBV28 . CASSRGPTYEQYF TGTGCCAGCAGCAGGGGACCAACCTACGAGCAGTACTTC
. TRBJ2-3 TRBV19 . CASSIGQVADTQYF TGTGCCAGTAGTATAGGACAGGTCGCAGATACGCAGTATTTT
. TRBJ1-2 TRBV29-1 few CSALGGNYGYTF TGCAGCGCCCTAGGGGGAAACTATGGCTACACCTTC
TRBD2 TRBJ2-5 TRBV6-7 . CARGTSGGTETQYF TGTGCCAGAGGGACTAGCGGGGGCACGGAGACCCAGTACTTC
TRBD1 TRBJ2-7 TRBV7-2 . CASSRTGAAYEQYF TGTGCCAGCAGCCGGACAGGGGCCGCCTACGAGCAGTACTTC
. TRBJ1-1 TRBV7-9 . CASSPRWNTEAFF TGTGCCAGCAGTCCTAGGTGGAACACTGAAGCTTTCTTT
TRBD1 TRBJ1-6 TRBV23-1 . CASSQSRQGNSPLHF TGCGCCAGCAGTCAATCGAGACAGGGGAATTCACCCCTCCACTTT
. TRBJ1-1 TRBV7-9 . CASSLASGVGREAFF TGTGCCAGCAGCTTAGCCAGTGGGGTAGGGAGGGAAGCTTTCTTT